The rows below give T cell receptor beta chains drawn from one sample of a study of blood T cells in healthy people across ages. TCRdb reanalysed the 5' RACE reads using MiXCR and keeps one entry per CDR3 protein. The sample has around 1,000,000 distinct CDR3 sequences; about 23% are singletons. The same specimen was also included in a second study, on T cells of mothers and their children.

The source material was blood. These receptors came from a girl aged 2-15 years in good health. CDR3s include the opening cysteine and the closing phenylalanine or tryptophan. Each record gives: J gene, clone size, D gene, V gene, CDR3 protein, CDR3 DNA. The D gene is left open where the match is weak. Not all rows give a size; the values are once, few, many and, for expanded clones, a class.

>TRBJ2-7|NA|NA|TRBV27
CASAHEGGYEQYF
TGTGCCAGCGCCCACGAAGGGGGATACGAGCAGTACTTC
>TRBJ2-7|NA|NA|TRBV12-3/TRBV12-4
CASSLERVAEQYF
TGTGCCAGCAGTTTAGAGAGGGTAGCGGAGCAGTACTTC
>TRBJ2-7|NA|NA|TRBV21-1
CASTVISSGVVDEQYF
TGTGCCAGCACTGTGATCAGTTCAGGGGTGGTCGACGAGCAGTACTTC
>TRBJ2-5|few|NA|TRBV12-3/TRBV12-4
CASSLGPGRYGETQYF
TGTGCCAGCAGTTTAGGGCCAGGGAGGTACGGAGAGACCCAGTACTTC
>TRBJ1-6|NA|NA|TRBV20-1
CSAKPQGRPLHF
TGCAGTGCTAAACCACAGGGACGGCCCCTCCACTTT
>TRBJ2-2|few|NA|TRBV7-6
CASSSAPYNTGELFF
TGTGCCAGCAGCTCAGCCCCCTACAACACCGGGGAGCTGTTTTTT
>TRBJ2-7|NA|TRBD2|TRBV5-1
CASSWSLAGAGYEQYF
TGCGCCAGCAGCTGGTCACTAGCGGGGGCTGGGTACGAGCAGTACTTC
>TRBJ2-2|NA|NA|TRBV24-1
CATSDQLGGLTGELFF
TGTGCCACCAGTGATCAGCTAGGAGGGCTCACCGGGGAGCTGTTTTTT
>TRBJ2-7|NA|TRBD1|TRBV2
CASSEPFRGPTYEQYF
TGTGCCAGCAGTGAACCATTCAGGGGGCCCACCTACGAGCAGTACTTC
>TRBJ2-2|once|NA|TRBV6-5
CASSYPAGVAGELFF
TGTGCCAGCAGTTACCCGGCAGGGGTGGCCGGGGAGCTGTTTTTT
>TRBJ2-1|few|TRBD1|TRBV7-9
CASSFSDRGRNEQFF
TGTGCCAGCAGCTTTTCGGACAGGGGGCGGAATGAGCAGTTCTTC
>TRBJ2-3|NA|TRBD1|TRBV7-2
CASSVTGITDTQYF
TGTGCCAGCAGTGTGACAGGGATAACAGATACGCAGTATTTT
>TRBJ2-7|NA|NA|TRBV5-1
CASSAGSGTVDYEQYF
TGCGCCAGCAGCGCCGGTAGCGGGACAGTCGACTACGAGCAGTACTTC
>TRBJ2-7|few|NA|TRBV3-1
CASSQGFDSTYEQYF
TGTGCCAGCAGCCAAGGGTTTGATTCTACCTACGAGCAGTACTTC
>TRBJ2-7|NA|NA|TRBV27
CTSSLSDSYFSYEQYF
TGTACCAGCAGCCTCTCGGACAGCTATTTCTCCTACGAGCAGTACTTC
>TRBJ2-5|few|NA|TRBV11-2
CASSLTQGEETQYF
TGTGCCAGCAGCTTAACACAGGGAGAAGAGACCCAGTACTTC
>TRBJ2-2|NA|NA|TRBV4-3
CASSQVRGGGELFF
TGCGCCAGCAGCCAAGTCCGAGGGGGCGGGGAGCTGTTTTTT
>TRBJ1-1|NA|NA|TRBV29-1
CSVEVTEAFF
TGCAGCGTTGAAGTTACTGAAGCTTTCTTT
>TRBJ2-7|once|NA|TRBV9
CASSVEIGQPYEQYF
TGTGCCAGCAGCGTAGAAATAGGCCAACCCTACGAGCAGTACTTC
>TRBJ1-1|NA|NA|TRBV7-2
CASSLEVDGHLMNTEAFF
TGTGCCAGCAGCTTAGAAGTTGATGGACACCTCATGAACACTGAAGCTTTCTTT
>TRBJ2-7|few|NA|TRBV27
CASRDGTYEQYF
TGTGCCAGCCGGGACGGGACCTACGAGCAGTACTTC
>TRBJ2-1|NA|TRBD1|TRBV7-8
CASTNTSGQPPNEQFF
TGTGCCAGCACCAACACTTCGGGACAGCCTCCTAATGAGCAGTTCTTC
>TRBJ1-1|NA|NA|TRBV7-9
CASSLRGPPTEAFF
TGTGCCAGCAGCCTGAGAGGGCCTCCCACTGAAGCTTTCTTT
>TRBJ2-7|few|NA|TRBV7-8
CASSLVWGDNVYEQYF
TGTGCCAGCAGCTTAGTGTGGGGGGACAACGTATACGAGCAGTACTTC
>TRBJ1-2|NA|TRBD1|TRBV29-1
CSVERGQGEGYTF
TGCAGCGTTGAAAGGGGACAGGGCGAGGGCTACACCTTC
>TRBJ2-3|NA|NA|TRBV6-2/TRBV6-3
CASQETDTQYF
TGTGCCAGTCAGGAGACAGATACGCAGTATTTT
>TRBJ1-2|NA|NA|TRBV6-5
CASSWTRDLRGYTF
TGTGCCAGCAGTTGGACCCGGGACCTCAGGGGCTACACCTTC
>TRBJ1-5|NA|NA|TRBV4-1
CASSQGDRGGPQHF
TGCGCCAGCAGCCAAGGGGATCGCGGGGGGCCCCAGCATTTT
>TRBJ1-4|NA|NA|TRBV5-1
CASSLGQIATNEKLFF
TGCGCCAGCAGCTTGGGACAGATTGCAACTAATGAAAAACTGTTTTTT
>TRBJ1-1|NA|TRBD1|TRBV4-1
CASSVLTGGTEAFF
TGCGCCAGCAGCGTACTCACAGGGGGCACTGAAGCTTTCTTT